This TCR beta chain originates from a study of cytomegalovirus exposure and HLA in healthy donors. General study points: According to a subsequent analysis, TCR clusters identified in the first cohort showed a tendency to co-occur across the roughly 130 validation repertoires. It was confirmed in vitro that a few of the CMV-associated chains were specific for CMV antigens.

Regarding this clone: The antigen remains unidentified.

Libraries were prepared by immunoSEQ multiplex PCR; TCRdb keeps only in-frame clonotypes and omits some of them. The sample carries about 68,000 clones, about 90% recorded once. V lost 4 bases, J lost 3 bases, and 11 bases lay in between. The CDR3 runs to 14 residues. Germline CDR1 is MDHEN and CDR2 is SYDVKM. Sequenced material: PBMCs. V is TRBV28 and J is TRBJ2-3, with D tentatively TRBD1 (6 bases). The sequence was collected from a man aged 18-30 years in good health and CMV-seronegative. For the CDR3, the DNA is TGTGCCAGCAGTTCCAAACAGGGAACAGATACGCAGTATTTT. Its translation: CASSSKQGTDTQYF.